This T cell receptor (beta chain) was sequenced in a study of blood T cell repertoires in COVID-19. Per the original data handling: Cell counts per sample came from amplifying reference gene primers. Libraries were prepared by immunoSEQ multiplex PCR; TCRdb keeps only in-frame clonotypes and omits some of them. V and J calls and clone size follow that table, whereas D and trimming were derived from the DNA. The sample holds about 160,000 clones, approximately 84% seen once. CDR1 is SGHDN, CDR2 FVKESK, per germline. The CDR3 is 15 amino acids. Losses at the gene ends were 0 bases for V and 0 bases for J; bases not matched to a gene: 0.

The sample taken for sequencing was peripheral blood. The sequence derives from a woman aged 80 or over with acute or convalescent COVID-19. V and J are TRBV14 and TRBJ2-7; 9 nucleotides match TRBD2. The DNA for the CDR3 is TGTGCCAGCAGCCAAGAACTAGCGGGCTCCTACGAGCAGTACTTC. It codes for CASSQELAGSYEQYF.